A single sample is the source of the 29 T cell receptor beta chains below, sequenced in a study of response to subunit inactivated influenza vaccine. TCRdb reprocessed the RT-PCR reads via MiXCR and lists one record per CDR3 protein. The sample lists approximately 500,000 distinct CDR3 sequences, roughly 23% occurring once. Another study also made use of these data, one on T cells expressing NK-cell markers. That report adds: 5'RACE template switching with UMIs generated TCR beta cDNA.

The sample here was CD4+ T cells sorted from PBMCs, taken 11 to 12 days after vaccination. Receptors were obtained from a man between 50 and 59 years old who received an inactivated influenza vaccine.

This clonotype was recorded at least ten times. At one of its ends the junction is not consistent with the germline gene, which may arise from a read error. The chain employs TRBV6-5 and TRBJ2-1; 11 bases are a match to TRBD1. The CDR3 covers 15 residues. CDR1 is MNHEY, CDR2 SVGAGI, per germline. The CDR3 sequence: CASSDSGTGGNEQFF. Here the CDR3 DNA reads TGTGCCAGCAGTGACTCCGGGACAGGGGGCAATGAGCAGTTCTTC.

Concerning this clonotype: Germline is not matched at one junction end, which may reflect a read error. This chain uses TRBV7-2 with TRBJ2-3; D is possibly TRBD2 (5 bases). CDR1 is SGHTA and CDR2 is FQGNSA in the germline V gene. This CDR3 comprises 14 residues. In DNA, the CDR3 is TGTGCCAGCAGCCTAGCCCCCTTTGGGGATACGCAGTATTTT. It codes for CASSLAPFGDTQYF.

The genes are TRBV5-6 and TRBJ2-4, with D maybe TRBD1 (6 bases). The CDR3 is 14 amino acids. Germline V gene data show CDR1 as SGHDT and CDR2 as YYEEEE. V was pared by 2 bases and J by 4 bases, with 10 bases between. The CDR3 reads CASSFRGTKNIQYF. The CDR3 DNA reads as TGTGCCAGCAGCTTCAGGGGTACGAAAAACATTCAGTACTTC.

There are a few counts of this clonotype. The chain is built from TRBV2 and TRBJ1-5; the match to TRBD1 covers 7 bases. With 2 bases clipped from V and 6 bases from J, the junction kept 7 bases outside the gene matches. CDR1 is SNHLY and CDR2 is FYNNEI in the germline V gene. The CDR3 extends over 15 amino acids. In DNA, the CDR3 is TGTGCCAGCAGTGAATCAGGGGGTCCCCGTCAGCCCCAGCATTTT. This translates into CASSESGGPRQPQHF.

This clonotype has at least ten counts. CDR3 residues: CASSLGGADYGYTF. Here the CDR3 DNA reads TGCGCCAGCAGCTTGGGGGGGGCGGACTATGGCTACACCTTC. The chain links TRBV5-1 to TRBJ1-2; possible D gene TRBD1, 6 bases. CDR3 length: 14 amino acids. CDR1 and CDR2 from the germline V gene are SGHRS and YFSETQ. Trimming took 0 bases from V and 3 from J, leaving 9 bases between them.

The chain links TRBV10-3 to TRBJ2-7; 10 bases map to TRBD1. This CDR3 has 15 residues. Trimming removed 5 bases from V and 6 bases from J; junction bases left unmatched: 10. In germline, CDR1 is ENHRY, CDR2 SYGVKD. This CDR3 is CAISYSGTGVSEQYF. DNA for the CDR3: TGTGCCATCAGTTACTCCGGGACAGGGGTCTCCGAGCAGTACTTC.

J is TRBJ2-3 and V is TRBV30; D call uncertain. The CDR3 totals 11 residues. Trimming shortened V by 5 bases and J by 6 bases, and 9 bases separated the two germline ends. CDR1 and CDR2 (germline): GTSNPN, SVGIG (reference sequence). The CDR3 here is CAWQNTDTQYF. The CDR3 DNA is TGTGCCTGGCAAAATACCGATACGCAGTATTTT. The whole variable domain, filled in from reference TRBV30 and TRBJ2-3, reads SQTIHQWPATLVQPVGSPLSLECTVEGTSNPNLYWYRQAAGRGLQLLFYSVGIGQISSEVPQNLSASRPQDRQFILSSKKLLLSDSGFYLCAWQNTDTQYFGPGTRLTVL.

The rearrangement uses TRBV20-1 and TRBJ2-1; TRBD1 agrees at 7 bases. Germline CDR1 DFQATT, CDR2 SNEGSKA (reference sequence). V lost 6 bases and J lost 0; bases outside the gene matches: 11. CDR3 size: 16 residues. The chain's CDR3 is CSATPGDRVSYNEQFF. CDR3 in DNA: TGCAGTGCCACACCCGGAGACAGGGTCTCCTACAATGAGCAGTTCTTC.

V gene TRBV5-1 combines with J gene TRBJ1-1; no firm D call. Germline loops: CDR1 SGHRS, CDR2 YFSETQ. Trimming stripped 0 bases from V and 12 bases from J, with 12 bases between. CDR3 length equals 12 residues. The CDR3 DNA reads as TGCGCCAGCAGCTTGGAGGCGGGCAGAACTTTCTTT. This codes for CASSLEAGRTFF.

V and J are TRBV29-1 and TRBJ2-2; the D is unclear. The CDR3 is 11 amino acids. With 1 base removed from V and 6 bases from J, the gap between germline ends came to 3 bases. Looked up from germline, CDR1 is SQVTM and CDR2 is ANQGSEA. This CDR3 reads CSVEAPGELFF. In DNA, the CDR3 is TGCAGCGTTGAAGCCCCCGGGGAGCTGTTTTTT.

This clonotype came up a few times. The V and J genes are TRBV7-8 and TRBJ1-1; D may be TRBD1 (6 bases). Germline V CDR1 and CDR2: SGHVS, FQNEAQ. There are 14 residues in the CDR3. Trimming cost V 8 bases and J 3 bases, with 16 bases left between them. DNA for the CDR3: TGTGCCAGCGGCCGAGTTTACAGGGACACTGAAGCTTTCTTT. This codes for CASGRVYRDTEAFF.

The genes are TRBV20-1 and TRBJ2-1; 10 nucleotides align to TRBD2. The CDR3 contains 15 residues. CDR1 and CDR2 from the germline V gene are DFQATT and SNEGSKA (reference sequence). Trimming cost V 0 bases and J 4 bases; bases outside gene matches: 3. The CDR3 here is CSAREVAGGYNEQFF. DNA for the CDR3: TGCAGTGCTAGAGAAGTAGCGGGGGGATACAATGAGCAGTTCTTC.

The chain has TRBV6-2 or TRBV6-3 and TRBJ2-5, with 9 bases matching TRBD2. V shed 5 bases and J 3 bases; nucleotides not matched to a gene: 13. This CDR3 has 17 amino acids. Germline assignment: CDR1 MNHEY and CDR2 SVGEGT. CDR3 region: CASSRPPMASGKETQYF. The DNA for the CDR3 is TGTGCCAGCAGTCGACCCCCAATGGCTAGCGGGAAAGAGACCCAGTACTTC.

A few counts support this clonotype. DNA of the CDR3: TGCAGTGCTAATATAGCGGGGGGCTCCTACAATGAGCAGTTCTTC. Translated, it gives CSANIAGGSYNEQFF. V and J are TRBV20-1 and TRBJ2-1, with 10 bases that match TRBD2. V was pared by 4 bases and J by 0 bases, with 3 bases of the junction left unmatched. Germline CDR1 reads DFQATT; CDR2 reads SNEGSKA (reference sequence). The CDR3 totals 15 residues.

V usage is TRBV19 and J usage is TRBJ1-1; the D is unclear. Germline CDR1 and CDR2: LNHDA and SQIVND (reference sequence). CDR3 length: 17 amino acids. The germline V and J ends were trimmed by 3 bases and 0 bases, with 17 bases remaining between them. This CDR3 is CASSMGPGKTLNTEAFF. DNA of the CDR3: TGTGCCAGTAGTATGGGTCCCGGGAAAACACTGAACACTGAAGCTTTCTTT.

This clonotype was detected only a few times. This chain links TRBV5-1 with TRBJ2-1; D perhaps matches TRBD2 (6 bases). The CDR3 is made up of 13 amino acids. Germline V CDR1 and CDR2: SGHRS, YFSETQ. Trimming pared 4 bases from V and 8 bases from J, leaving 13 bases between. CDR3 region: CASSRGSWYEQFF. CDR3 coding DNA: TGCGCCAGCAGCCGGGGGTCCTGGTATGAGCAGTTCTTC.

V usage is TRBV7-3 and J usage is TRBJ2-5; 7 bases map to TRBD2. This CDR3 comprises 14 residues. CDR1 is SGHTA and CDR2 is FQGTGA in the germline V gene. J gave up 4 bases and V 2 bases, and 4 bases lay outside the gene matches. CDR3 region: CASSLGGSTETQYF. In nucleotides, the CDR3 is TGTGCCAGCAGCTTAGGCGGGAGCACAGAGACCCAGTACTTC.

This chain connects TRBV4-2 to TRBJ2-7; D might be TRBD2 (7 bases). Per germline, CDR1 LGHNA and CDR2 YNFKEQ. V lost 0 bases and J 4 bases, leaving 16 bases between the germline ends. The CDR3 totals 16 residues. The CDR3 sequence: CASSQDPRGGRYEQYF. CDR3 in DNA: TGTGCCAGCAGCCAAGATCCAAGGGGGGGTCGATACGAGCAGTACTTC.

V is TRBV20-1 and J is TRBJ2-7; D perhaps matches TRBD1 (5 bases). Germline assignment: CDR1 DFQATT and CDR2 SNEGSKA (reference sequence). The CDR3 length is 14 residues. The V and J ends lost 0 bases and 3 bases respectively, with 12 bases between them. The CDR3 reads CSARDGANDYEQYF. Written as DNA, the CDR3 is TGCAGTGCTAGAGATGGGGCAAATGACTACGAGCAGTACTTC.

In this sample, this clonotype turned up a few times. The rearrangement joins TRBV7-6 to TRBJ2-1, with 10 nucleotides matching TRBD2. This CDR3 has 18 amino acids. The trim removed 5 bases at V and 1 base at J, leaving 11 bases unmatched. Germline CDR1 is SGHVS and CDR2 is FNYEAQ. This CDR3 is CASSLGVGLAASYNEQFF. The CDR3 DNA follows: TGTGCCAGCAGCCTTGGCGTCGGACTAGCGGCGTCCTACAATGAGCAGTTCTTC.

The chain carries TRBV7-9 and TRBJ2-7; D is perhaps TRBD2 (5 bases). Germline V gives CDR1 SEHNR, CDR2 FQNEAQ (reference sequence). With 5 bases removed from V and 0 bases from J, the gap between germline ends came to 11 bases. CDR3 length: 14 amino acids. CDR3 sequence reads: CASSRRDPSYEQYF. DNA of the CDR3: TGTGCCAGCAGCCGACGGGATCCCTCCTACGAGCAGTACTTC.

The V and J genes are TRBV11-2 and TRBJ2-7; D is unclear. Trimming removed 0 bases at V and 2 bases at J, with 17 bases between. This CDR3 region has 17 residues. Germline V CDR1 and CDR2: SGHAT, FQNNGV. The DNA for the CDR3 is TGTGCCAGCAGCTTAGAGGCAAGCGCCCTGACTCCCTACGAGCAGTACTTC. Its translation: CASSLEASALTPYEQYF.

This clonotype has a single count. The chain employs TRBV18 and TRBJ2-5; possibly TRBD1 for D (6 bases). This CDR3 spans 15 amino acids. Germline CDR1 KGHSH, CDR2 LQKENI. V was shortened by 3 bases and J by 0 bases, with 11 bases between the two germline ends. This CDR3 is CASSPQTGYQETQYF. CDR3 DNA sequence: TGTGCCAGCTCACCCCAGACAGGCTACCAAGAGACCCAGTACTTC.

This clonotype was recorded a few times. The chain carries TRBV20-1 and TRBJ2-3, with D possibly called TRBD1 or TRBD2 (6 bases each). Germline V gene sequence: CDR1 DFQATT, CDR2 SNEGSKA (reference sequence). CDR3 length: 16 amino acids. V lost 4 bases and J 3 bases, leaving 20 bases between the germline ends. CDR3 bases: TGCAGTGCTACCGGGGGCTGGGGGGCCCATACAGATACGCAGTATTTT. Translating gives CSATGGWGAHTDTQYF.

This clonotype was seen only a few times. The chain carries TRBV3-1 and TRBJ2-7; D gene ambiguous. Trimming shortened V by 1 base and J by 4 bases, and 8 bases separated the two germline ends. Germline V CDR1 and CDR2: LGHDT, YNNKEL (reference sequence). The CDR3 runs to 13 residues. CDR3 nucleotide sequence: TGTGCCAGCAGCCAAGTATCTGAGTACGAGCAGTACTTC. Protein: CASSQVSEYEQYF.

This chain joins TRBV12-3 or TRBV12-4 and TRBJ1-1; 7 bases map to TRBD1. The CDR3 sequence is 13 residues long. The junction had 1 base not matched to a gene; V was cut back by 2 bases and J by 4 bases. The CDR3 bases are TGTGCCAGCAGTTTAACAGGGGCCACTGAAGCTTTCTTT. Translation gives CASSLTGATEAFF.

The chain has TRBV6-5 and TRBJ2-2; D is ambiguous. Germline V lookup: CDR1 MNHEY, CDR2 SVGAGI. The CDR3 length is 16 residues. V was pared by 2 bases and J by 7 bases, with 17 bases between. The CDR3 region has the DNA TGTGCCAGCAGTTACACGGGCAGTTTTTCTCTCGGGGAGCTGTTTTTT. Translating it yields CASSYTGSFSLGELFF.

This clonotype was picked up many times. V is TRBV20-1 and J is TRBJ1-1, with TRBD1 matching over 8 bases. This CDR3 is 14 amino acids long. Germline assignment: CDR1 DFQATT and CDR2 SNEGSKA (reference sequence). J was trimmed by 1 base and V by 2 bases; bases with no gene match: 3. The CDR3 DNA is TGCAGTGCTAGATACGGGACAGGGAACACTGAAGCTTTCTTT. It specifies CSARYGTGNTEAFF.

This clonotype was counted between two and nine times. The chain is built from TRBV20-1 and TRBJ2-5; the D gene could be TRBD1 or TRBD2 (5 bases each). Germline lookup yields CDR1 DFQATT and CDR2 SNEGSKA (reference sequence). The CDR3 loop spans 16 amino acids. V lost 0 bases, J lost 4 bases, and 18 bases lay in between. The CDR3 protein is CSARDFRGSGTETQYF. Here the CDR3 DNA reads TGCAGTGCTAGAGATTTTCGGGGCTCGGGGACAGAGACCCAGTACTTC.